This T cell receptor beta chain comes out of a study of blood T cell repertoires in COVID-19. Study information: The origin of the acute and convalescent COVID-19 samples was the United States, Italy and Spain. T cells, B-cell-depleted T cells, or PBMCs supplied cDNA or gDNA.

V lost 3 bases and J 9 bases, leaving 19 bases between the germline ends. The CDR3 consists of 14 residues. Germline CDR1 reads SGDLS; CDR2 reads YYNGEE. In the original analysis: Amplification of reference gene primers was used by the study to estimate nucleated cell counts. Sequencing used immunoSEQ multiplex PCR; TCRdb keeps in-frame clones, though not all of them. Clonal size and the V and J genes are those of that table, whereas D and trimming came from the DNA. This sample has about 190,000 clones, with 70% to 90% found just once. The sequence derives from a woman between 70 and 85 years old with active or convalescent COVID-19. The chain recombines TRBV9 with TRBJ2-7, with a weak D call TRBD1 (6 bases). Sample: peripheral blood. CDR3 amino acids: CASSASRTDTWQYF. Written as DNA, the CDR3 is TGTGCCAGCAGCGCAAGTCGGACAGACACCTGGCAGTACTTC.